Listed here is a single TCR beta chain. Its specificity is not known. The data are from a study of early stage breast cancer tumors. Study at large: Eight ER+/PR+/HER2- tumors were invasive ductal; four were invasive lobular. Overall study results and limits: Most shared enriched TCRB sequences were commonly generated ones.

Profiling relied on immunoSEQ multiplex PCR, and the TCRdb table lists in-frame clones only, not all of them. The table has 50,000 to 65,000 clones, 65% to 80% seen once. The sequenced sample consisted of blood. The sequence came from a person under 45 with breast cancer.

Here the CDR3 reads CASSQGGAGYNEQFF. The CDR3 nucleotides are TGCGCCAGCAGCCAAGGGGGAGCTGGCTACAATGAGCAGTTCTTC. This chain uses TRBV4-3 with TRBJ2-1, with D maybe TRBD2 (5 bases). Trimming took off 1 base at V and 3 bases at J, with 10 bases between the two ends. The CDR3 loop spans 15 amino acids. Per the germline V gene, CDR1 is LGHNA and CDR2 is YSLEER.